These T cell receptor beta chains were read from a single sample in a study of T-cell reconstitution after alpha-beta-depleted transplantation in children. Via MiXCR, TCRdb re-called the PCR reads, giving one row per CDR3 protein. The table lists over 400,000 distinct CDR3 sequences, under 15% of them singletons. The sample consisted of PBMCs from the stem cell graft donor, taken from the stem cell graft. All receptors come from a human donor who donated a stem cell graft to a child with combined immunodeficiency. CDR3s include the opening cysteine and the closing phenylalanine or tryptophan. A D gene is named only where the DNA matches it firmly. Size is omitted from some rows. Given values are once, few, many or a class for expanded clones.

V gene	clone size	CDR3 length	D gene	J gene	CDR3 protein	CDR3 DNA
TRBV6-2/TRBV6-3	.	13	.	TRBJ2-7	CASRQLTGYEQYF	TGTGCCAGCAGACAACTAACAGGTTACGAGCAGTACTTC
TRBV20-1	.	14	TRBD1	TRBJ1-1	CSARWGTGGTEAFF	TGCAGTGCTAGGTGGGGGACAGGGGGCACTGAAGCTTTCTTT
TRBV4-3	few	14	.	TRBJ1-2	CASSPTVMGWGYTF	TGCGCCAGCAGCCCGACAGTTATGGGTTGGGGCTACACCTTC
TRBV12-3/TRBV12-4	.	15	TRBD1	TRBJ2-3	CASSLGSRGRDTQYF	TGTGCCAGCAGTTTAGGGTCTAGGGGGCGAGATACGCAGTATTTT
TRBV5-1	many	15	TRBD1	TRBJ1-1	CASSLLTGVDTEAFF	TGCGCCAGCAGCTTGCTGACAGGGGTAGACACTGAAGCTTTCTTT
TRBV30	few	13	.	TRBJ2-3	CAWTPRAADTQYF	TGTGCCTGGACTCCCAGGGCCGCAGATACGCAGTATTTT
TRBV12-3/TRBV12-4	many	17	TRBD1	TRBJ2-3	CASSPRTGSYSTDTQYF	TGTGCCAGCAGCCCCCGGACAGGCTCTTATAGCACAGATACGCAGTATTTT
TRBV20-1	.	14	TRBD1	TRBJ2-1	CSAPDRGGYNEQFF	TGCAGTGCTCCAGACAGGGGGGGCTACAATGAGCAGTTCTTC
TRBV10-3	few	15	TRBD1	TRBJ2-5	CAISGDRAFGGTQYF	TGTGCCATCAGTGGGGACAGGGCGTTTGGAGGAACCCAGTACTTC
TRBV6-5	many	14	.	TRBJ2-7	CASGRVSKTYEQYF	TGTGCCAGCGGACGGGTCTCCAAAACTTACGAGCAGTACTTC
TRBV7-2	.	15	TRBD1	TRBJ1-2	CASGRGGGADYGYTF	TGTGCCAGCGGACGGGGAGGGGGCGCAGACTATGGCTACACCTTC
TRBV29-1	many	12	.	TRBJ2-7	CSAGSGDYEQYF	TGCAGCGCTGGGAGCGGAGACTACGAGCAGTACTTC
TRBV10-3	many	14	.	TRBJ2-5	CAISERGRGETQYF	TGTGCCATCAGTGAAAGGGGCCGGGGAGAGACCCAGTACTTC
TRBV12-3/TRBV12-4	few	15	TRBD2	TRBJ2-3	CASSRLAGGGDTQYF	TGTGCCAGCAGCCGACTAGCGGGAGGGGGGGATACGCAGTATTTT
TRBV12-3/TRBV12-4	.	13	.	TRBJ2-7	CASRLGDGYEQYF	TGTGCCAGCAGACTTGGTGACGGCTACGAGCAGTACTTC
TRBV6-2/TRBV6-3	many	13	TRBD2	TRBJ2-7	CASSPGLAAKQYF	TGTGCCAGCAGTCCCGGACTAGCGGCCAAGCAGTACTTC
TRBV7-2	many	17	TRBD1	TRBJ2-7	CASSPNGGGTGPYEQYF	TGTGCCAGCAGCCCGAATGGAGGGGGGACAGGACCCTACGAGCAGTACTTC
TRBV2	many	16	.	TRBJ2-1	CASSYTDQSSYNEQFF	TGTGCCAGCAGTTACACGGACCAGAGCTCCTACAATGAGCAGTTCTTC
TRBV6-1	.	13	.	TRBJ1-1	CASSPGGQIEAFF	TGTGCCAGCAGTCCCGGAGGCCAGATTGAAGCTTTCTTT
TRBV12-3/TRBV12-4	many	15	.	TRBJ1-5	CASSFWQGFVQPQHF	TGTGCCAGCAGTTTTTGGCAGGGGTTCGTTCAGCCCCAGCATTTT
TRBV12-3/TRBV12-4	many	14	.	TRBJ1-6	CASSFIRSPSALHF	TGTGCCAGCAGTTTTATCCGGTCCCCCAGCGCCCTCCACTTT
TRBV5-1	many	15	.	TRBJ2-3	CASSIQGSVEDTQYF	TGCGCCAGCAGCATACAGGGATCTGTGGAAGATACGCAGTATTTT
TRBV6-2/TRBV6-3	few	16	TRBD2	TRBJ2-1	CASTDGLAGTYNEQFF	TGTGCCAGCACCGACGGACTAGCGGGAACATACAATGAGCAGTTCTTC
TRBV7-2	once	15	.	TRBJ2-5	CASSLVAGDAETQYF	TGTGCCAGCAGCTTAGTCGCAGGGGATGCGGAGACCCAGTACTTC